The 18 T cell receptor beta chains in this list originate from one sample, sequenced in a study of blood T cell repertoires in COVID-19. Method: immunoSEQ multiplex PCR; TCRdb's copy keeps in-frame clones and lacks some. The sample shows about 54,000 clones, 85% of them seen only once. The sample was peripheral blood. The receptors shown here come from a man between 40 and 49 years old with active COVID-19.

The V and J genes are TRBV7-3 and TRBJ2-7, with 7 bases matching TRBD1. This CDR3 has 13 residues. V lost 3 bases to trimming and J lost 4 bases; unmatched junction nucleotides: 3. The germline gives CDR1 SGHTA, CDR2 FQGTGA. CDR3: CASSFSGGYEQYF. DNA of the CDR3: TGTGCCAGCAGCTTTTCAGGGGGATACGAGCAGTACTTC.

V and J are TRBV19 and TRBJ1-5, with 8 bases lining up with TRBD1. The CDR3 spans 15 residues. The V gene's germline CDR1 is LNHDA and CDR2 SQIVND (reference sequence). Germline trimming cut 5 bases from V and 2 bases from J; bases unmatched to any gene: 5. This chain's CDR3 is CASSLGQAGNQPQHF. In DNA, the CDR3 is TGTGCCAGTAGTTTGGGACAGGCGGGCAATCAGCCCCAGCATTTT. The full variable domain, completed using reference TRBV19 and TRBJ1-5, is DGGITQSPKYLFRKEGQNVTLSCEQNLNHDAMYWYRQDPGQGLRLIYYSQIVNDFQKGDIAEGYSVSREKKESFPLTVTSAQKNPTAFYLCASSLGQAGNQPQHFGDGTRLSIL.

This clone appeared a single time. The CDR3 DNA follows: TGCGCCAGCAGCCTAAGGACGTCCGGGGACATTCAGTACTTC. Protein sequence: CASSLRTSGDIQYF. The chain has TRBV5-1 and TRBJ2-4, with D possibly matching TRBD2 (5 bases). In germline, CDR1 is SGHRS, CDR2 YFSETQ. The CDR3 contains 14 residues. Trimming shortened V by 4 bases and J by 8 bases, and 16 bases separated the two germline ends.

The chain combines TRBV19 with TRBJ1-5; 8 bases match TRBD1. Germline V gene sequence: CDR1 LNHDA, CDR2 SQIVND (reference sequence). V was pared by 7 bases and J by 5 bases, with 16 bases of the junction left unmatched. The CDR3 has 17 amino acids. CDR3 in DNA: TGTGCCAGTACCGACCCAGGGAGCAGGGGGCTTTATCAGCCCCAGCATTTT. It translates to CASTDPGSRGLYQPQHF.

The count of this clone is one. This chain uses TRBV3-1 (or the pseudogene TRBV3-2) with TRBJ2-1; 7 bases match TRBD2. With 4 bases clipped from V and 6 bases from J, the junction kept 6 bases outside the gene matches. The germline V gene encodes CDR1 LGHDT and CDR2 YNNKEL (reference sequence). This CDR3 has 14 amino acids. CDR3 bases: TGTGCCAGCAGCCCCCGGGAGGACGGCAATGAGCAGTTCTTC. This sequence encodes CASSPREDGNEQFF.

The chain recombines TRBV14 with TRBJ2-3, with D maybe TRBD1 (5 bases). V was clipped by 2 bases and J by 4 bases, with 7 bases between them. This CDR3 spans 13 amino acids. Germline-derived CDR1 and CDR2 are SGHDN and FVKESK. In DNA form, the CDR3 reads TGTGCCAGCAGCCAAAACAGGCCAGATACGCAGTATTTT. Translating it yields CASSQNRPDTQYF.

This clone is a singleton in its sample. V is TRBV28 and J is TRBJ1-3; 7 bases are shared with TRBD1. The CDR3 is made up of 15 amino acids. Trimming took 6 bases from V and 7 from J; bases not matched to a gene: 12. Per the germline V gene, CDR1 is MDHEN and CDR2 is SYDVKM. Here the CDR3 DNA reads TGTGCCAGCAGCTTCGACAGGGCCCTTGGGAACACCATATATTTT. This encodes CASSFDRALGNTIYF. The whole variable domain, remainder taken from reference TRBV28 and TRBJ1-3, is DVKVTQSSRYLVKRTGEKVFLECVQDMDHENMFWYRQDPGLGLRLIYFSYDVKMKEKGDIPEGYSVSREKKERFSLILESASTNQTSMYLCASSFDRALGNTIYFGEGSWLTVV.

This clone appeared a single time. The rearrangement joins TRBV7-8 to TRBJ2-1; D call uncertain. Germline loops: CDR1 SGHVS, CDR2 FQNEAQ. The ends were cut back, 4 bases at V and 4 bases at J, with 5 bases in the middle. This CDR3 is 12 amino acids long. The DNA of the CDR3 is TGTGCCAGCAGCTCCCCTTACAATGAGCAGTTCTTC. This sequence encodes CASSSPYNEQFF.

This clone was picked up one time. This chain joins TRBV7-8 and TRBJ2-2; 9 bases match TRBD2. The germline gives CDR1 SGHVS, CDR2 FQNEAQ. This CDR3 comprises 17 residues. V was clipped by 8 bases and J by 0 bases; unmatched bases: 10. The CDR3 DNA is TGTGCCAGCGCGACTGGCGGGAGGGCCCCGAACACCGGGGAGCTGTTTTTT. Its protein is CASATGGRAPNTGELFF.

This chain joins TRBV21-1 and TRBJ1-6; no check of the table's D call, TRBD1, against the DNA was made. TRBV21-1 represents a pseudogene. The CDR3 extends over 17 amino acids. Here the CDR3 reads CASSFEGQGVNNSPLHF. DNA of the CDR3: TGTGCCAGCAGTTTTGAGGGACAGGGAGTGAATAATTCACCCCTCCACTTT.

V and J are TRBV10-3 and TRBJ2-1, with 12 positions matching TRBD2. V shed 3 bases, J shed 4 bases, and the junction held 7 bases outside the gene matches. CDR3 length: 17 amino acids. Looked up from germline, CDR1 is ENHRY and CDR2 is SYGVKD. CDR3 protein: CAISETSGTSGYNEQFF. The CDR3 DNA sequence: TGTGCCATCAGTGAAACTTCCGGGACTAGCGGGTACAATGAGCAGTTCTTC.

The table lists this clone with a few counts. The chain combines TRBV7-9 with TRBJ1-1; D possibly corresponds to TRBD1 (6 bases). Germline lookup yields CDR1 SEHNR and CDR2 FQNEAQ (reference sequence). Trimming removed 0 bases at V and 4 bases at J, with 9 bases between. This CDR3 comprises 14 residues. In nucleotides, the CDR3 is TGTGCCAGCAGCTTAGCCGCGGGGGCCACTGAAGCTTTCTTT. Its translation: CASSLAAGATEAFF.

V is TRBV19 and J is TRBJ1-4, with 12 positions matching TRBD1. This CDR3 has 14 residues. With 10 bases clipped from V and 8 bases from J, the junction kept 8 bases outside the gene matches. The V gene's germline CDR1 is LNHDA and CDR2 SQIVND (reference sequence). For the CDR3, the DNA is TGTGCCACCGCCGGGACAGGGGGCCAGGAAAAACTGTTTTTT. Amino acids: CATAGTGGQEKLFF.

The chain joins TRBV5-1 to TRBJ2-7; D remains unclear. The V end lost 5 bases, the J end lost 2 bases, and 14 bases lay between the germline ends. Germline V gene sequence: CDR1 SGHRS, CDR2 YFSETQ. CDR3 size: 14 residues. The CDR3 DNA follows: TGCGCCAGCAGTAAATCAGACTTGGCCTACGAGCAGTACTTC. This encodes CASSKSDLAYEQYF.

CDR3 sequence: CSEKPRGPDTEAFF. The CDR3 DNA is TGCAGCGAGAAACCCAGGGGGCCGGACACTGAAGCTTTCTTT. The chain employs TRBV29-1 and TRBJ1-1; 8 bases are shared with TRBD1. Germline V CDR1 and CDR2: SQVTM, ANQGSEA. The CDR3 length is 14 residues. Trimming removed 7 bases from V and 3 bases from J; junction bases left unmatched: 10.

This clone was picked up one time. The V gene is TRBV27, the J gene TRBJ1-1, with D unresolved. From germline, CDR1 is MNHEY and CDR2 SMNVEV (reference sequence). The CDR3 totals 14 residues. V was cut by 7 bases and J by 4 bases, with 16 bases left in between. The CDR3 DNA follows: TGTGCCAGCAACCCCGGAGTCCCCAGCACTGAAGCTTTCTTT. It yields the protein CASNPGVPSTEAFF.

The chain combines TRBV5-1 with TRBJ1-2, with TRBD1 as a possible D gene (6 bases). The CDR3 is made up of 14 amino acids. V lost 5 bases to trimming and J lost 5 bases, with 16 bases between them. Germline loops: CDR1 SGHRS, CDR2 YFSETQ. This chain's CDR3 is CASSGQGRRYGYTF. The DNA of the CDR3 is TGCGCCAGCAGTGGGCAGGGGCGCCGATATGGCTACACCTTC.

V usage is TRBV7-9 and J usage is TRBJ2-1; 9 positions agree with TRBD2. This CDR3 contains 15 residues. Germline V gives CDR1 SEHNR, CDR2 FQNEAQ (reference sequence). V was clipped by 10 bases and J by 2 bases; unmatched bases: 9. CDR3 residues: CATQPGLATYNEQFF. In DNA, the CDR3 is TGTGCCACTCAACCGGGACTAGCTACCTACAATGAGCAGTTCTTC.